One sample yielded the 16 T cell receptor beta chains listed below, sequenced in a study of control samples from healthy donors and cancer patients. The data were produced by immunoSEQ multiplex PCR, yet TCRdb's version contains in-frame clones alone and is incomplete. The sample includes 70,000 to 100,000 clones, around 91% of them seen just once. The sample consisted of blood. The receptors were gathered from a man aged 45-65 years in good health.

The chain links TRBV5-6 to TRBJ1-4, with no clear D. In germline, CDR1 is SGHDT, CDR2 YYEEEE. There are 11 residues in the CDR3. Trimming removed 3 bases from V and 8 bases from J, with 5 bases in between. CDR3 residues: CASSYGEKLFF. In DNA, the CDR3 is TGTGCCAGCAGCTACGGCGAAAAACTGTTTTTT.

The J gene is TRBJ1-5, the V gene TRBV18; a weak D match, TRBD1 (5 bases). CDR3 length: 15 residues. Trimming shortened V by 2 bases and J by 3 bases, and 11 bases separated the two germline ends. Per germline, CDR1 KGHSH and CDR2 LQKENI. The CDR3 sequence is CASSPERGFNQPQHF. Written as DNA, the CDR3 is TGTGCCAGCTCACCAGAGAGGGGATTCAATCAGCCCCAGCATTTT.

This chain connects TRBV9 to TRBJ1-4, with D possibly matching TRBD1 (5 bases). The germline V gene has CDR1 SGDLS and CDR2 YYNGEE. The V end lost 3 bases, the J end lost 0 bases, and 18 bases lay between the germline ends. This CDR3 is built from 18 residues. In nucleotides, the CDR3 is TGTGCCAGCAGCGCCGAGGGGAGGGAAAGTGCAACTAATGAAAAACTGTTTTTT. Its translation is CASSAEGRESATNEKLFF.

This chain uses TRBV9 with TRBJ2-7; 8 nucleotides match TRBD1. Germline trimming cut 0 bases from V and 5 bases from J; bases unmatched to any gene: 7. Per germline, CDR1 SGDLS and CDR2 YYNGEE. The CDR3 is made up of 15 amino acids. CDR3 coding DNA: TGTGCCAGCAGCGTAGTCCCAGGGGGCAGGGACGAGCAGTACTTC. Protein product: CASSVVPGGRDEQYF.

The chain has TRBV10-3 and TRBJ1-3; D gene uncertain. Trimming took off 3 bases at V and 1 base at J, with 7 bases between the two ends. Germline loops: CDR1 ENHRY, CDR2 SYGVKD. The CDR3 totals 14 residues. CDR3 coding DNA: TGTGCCATCAGTGAACCAGAATCTGGAAACACCATATATTTT. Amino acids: CAISEPESGNTIYF.

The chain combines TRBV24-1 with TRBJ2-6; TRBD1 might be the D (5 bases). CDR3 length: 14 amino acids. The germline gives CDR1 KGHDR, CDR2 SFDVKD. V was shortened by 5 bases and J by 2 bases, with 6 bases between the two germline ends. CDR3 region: CATSGGAGANVLTF. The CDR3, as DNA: TGTGCCACCAGTGGGGGCGCTGGGGCCAACGTCCTGACTTTC.

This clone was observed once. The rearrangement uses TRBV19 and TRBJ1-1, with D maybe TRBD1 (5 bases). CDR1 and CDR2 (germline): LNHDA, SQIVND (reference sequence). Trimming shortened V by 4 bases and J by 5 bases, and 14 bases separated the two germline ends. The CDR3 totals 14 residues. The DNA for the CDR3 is TGTGCCAGTAGTACCCCCAACAGGATGACTGAAGCTTTCTTT. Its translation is CASSTPNRMTEAFF.

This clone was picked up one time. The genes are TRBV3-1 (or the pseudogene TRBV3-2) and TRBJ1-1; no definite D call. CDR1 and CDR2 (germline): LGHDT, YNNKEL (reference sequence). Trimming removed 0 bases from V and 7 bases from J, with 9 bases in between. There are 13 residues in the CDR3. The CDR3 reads CASSQDTAIEAFF. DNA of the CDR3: TGTGCCAGCAGCCAAGATACGGCGATTGAAGCTTTCTTT.

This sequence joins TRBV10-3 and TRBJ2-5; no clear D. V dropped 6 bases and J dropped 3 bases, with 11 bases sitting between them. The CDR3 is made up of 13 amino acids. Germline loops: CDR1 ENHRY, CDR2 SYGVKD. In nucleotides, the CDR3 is TGTGCCATCAGAGCCGGGCCCGAAGAGACCCAGTACTTC. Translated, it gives CAIRAGPEETQYF.

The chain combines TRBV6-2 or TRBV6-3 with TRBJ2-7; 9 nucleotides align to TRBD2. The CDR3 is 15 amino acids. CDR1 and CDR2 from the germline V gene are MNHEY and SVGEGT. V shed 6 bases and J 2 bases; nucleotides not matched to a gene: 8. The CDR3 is CASSNQGLAPYEQYF. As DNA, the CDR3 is TGTGCCAGCAGCAATCAGGGACTAGCTCCCTACGAGCAGTACTTC.

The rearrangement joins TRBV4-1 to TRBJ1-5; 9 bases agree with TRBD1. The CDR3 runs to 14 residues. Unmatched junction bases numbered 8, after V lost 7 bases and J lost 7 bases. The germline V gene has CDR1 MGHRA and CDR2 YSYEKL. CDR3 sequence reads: CASTTGTGMQPQHF. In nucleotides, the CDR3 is TGCGCCAGCACCACCGGGACAGGGATGCAGCCCCAGCATTTT.

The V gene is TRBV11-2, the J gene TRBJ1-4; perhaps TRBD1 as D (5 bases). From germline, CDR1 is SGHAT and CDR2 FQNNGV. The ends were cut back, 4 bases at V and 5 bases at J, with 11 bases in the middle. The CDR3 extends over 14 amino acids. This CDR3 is CASSSGMSNEKLFF. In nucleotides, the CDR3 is TGTGCCAGCAGCTCAGGGATGAGCAATGAAAAACTGTTTTTT.

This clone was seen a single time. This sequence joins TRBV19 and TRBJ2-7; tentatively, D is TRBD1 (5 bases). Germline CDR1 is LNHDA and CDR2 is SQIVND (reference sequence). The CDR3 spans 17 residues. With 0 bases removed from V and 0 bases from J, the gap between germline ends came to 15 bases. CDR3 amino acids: CASSIEGPAVSSYEQYF. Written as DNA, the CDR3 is TGTGCCAGTAGTATAGAGGGGCCGGCAGTAAGCTCCTACGAGCAGTACTTC.

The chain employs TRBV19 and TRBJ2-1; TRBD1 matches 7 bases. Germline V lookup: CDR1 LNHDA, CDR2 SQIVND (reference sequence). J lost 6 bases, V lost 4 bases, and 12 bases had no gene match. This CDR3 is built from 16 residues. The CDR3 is CASSTRQGLVTNEQFF. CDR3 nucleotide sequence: TGTGCCAGTAGTACCCGACAGGGTCTGGTCACCAATGAGCAGTTCTTC. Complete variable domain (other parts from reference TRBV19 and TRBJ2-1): DGGITQSPKYLFRKEGQNVTLSCEQNLNHDAMYWYRQDPGQGLRLIYYSQIVNDFQKGDIAEGYSVSREKKESFPLTVTSAQKNPTAFYLCASSTRQGLVTNEQFFGPGTRLTVL.

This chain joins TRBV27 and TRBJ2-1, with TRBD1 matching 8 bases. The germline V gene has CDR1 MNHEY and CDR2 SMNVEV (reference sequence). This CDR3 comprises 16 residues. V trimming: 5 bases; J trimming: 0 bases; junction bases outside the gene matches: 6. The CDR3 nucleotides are TGTGCCAGCAGTCAAAGGACAGGGCCCTCCTACAATGAGCAGTTCTTC. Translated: CASSQRTGPSYNEQFF.

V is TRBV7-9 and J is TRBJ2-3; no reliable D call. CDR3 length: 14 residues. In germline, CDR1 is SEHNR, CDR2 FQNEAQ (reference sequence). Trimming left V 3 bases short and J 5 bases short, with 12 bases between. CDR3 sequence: CASSFGPRRDTQYF. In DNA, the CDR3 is TGTGCCAGCAGCTTTGGGCCCCGCCGAGATACGCAGTATTTT.